This is a list of T cell receptor beta chains from one sample in a study of technical replicates of blood from several donors. Profiled with immunoSEQ multiplex PCR; TCRdb holds only in-frame clones, not every one. The sample carries approximately 79,000 clones, approximately 97% recorded once. The sample consisted of T cells isolated from PBMCs. Receptors originate from a human donor in good health. Both conserved end residues are part of each CDR3. Each record gives: J gene, V gene, CDR3 protein.

TRBJ2-7,TRBV4-2,CASSPHYAGGTYEQYF
TRBJ2-3,TRBV7-8,CASSLVREDTQYF
TRBJ2-7,TRBV18,CASSPGTGASYEQYF
TRBJ1-1,TRBV4-3,CASSQDTFTGMNTEAFF
TRBJ2-7,TRBV28,CASSLEGFPHEQYF
TRBJ2-4,TRBV9,CASSYSGKNIQYF
TRBJ2-3,TRBV7-2,CASGLSNRDTQYF
TRBJ2-3,TRBV28,CASSPPGQGRVDTQYF
TRBJ2-1,TRBV27,CASRNQWTASYNEQFF
TRBJ1-4,TRBV5-1,CASSLEWGGNEKLFF
TRBJ2-3,TRBV18,CASSASASSFSTDTQYF
TRBJ2-5,TRBV6-6,CASRGGQETQYF
TRBJ1-4,TRBV5-1,CASSLEQLNEKLFF
TRBJ1-1,TRBV19,CASSIGLGVTEAFF
TRBJ1-1,TRBV7-9,CASSLALIKKTEAFF
TRBJ2-5,TRBV30,CAWSVQGRETQYF
TRBJ1-1,TRBV5-4,CASSYGGGEAFF
TRBJ1-1,TRBV6-6,CASSTGQGASEAFF
TRBJ2-7,TRBV6-4,CASSDSYFPYEQYF
TRBJ2-7,TRBV6-1,CASRGGSSYEQYF
TRBJ2-7,TRBV29-1,CSVTLAGASLYEQYF
TRBJ2-3,TRBV7-3,CASSPQGGMADTQYF
TRBJ2-5,TRBV5-6,CASSLDRGETQYF
TRBJ1-4,TRBV10-3,CAISDYSGTGPLFF
TRBJ2-1,TRBV13,CASSSGSFPNEQFF
TRBJ1-5,TRBV19,CASSIDTIQPQHF
TRBJ2-1,TRBV6-5,CASRGVRGEDEQFF